These 2 T cell receptor beta chains share one sample of origin, sequenced in a study of T cell clonality in common variable immunodeficiency. Points from the study as a whole: Reportedly, TCR beta sequences from common variable immunodeficiency showed fewer deletions and N-nucleotide insertions.

Profiled with immunoSEQ multiplex PCR; TCRdb holds only in-frame clones, not every one. The profile covers just under 20,000 clones, none occurring a single time. The antigens of these receptors remain unknown. Sequenced material: peripheral blood mononuclear cells. The receptors stem from a human donor with common variable immunodeficiency.

This clone was recorded many times. The read ends 3 residues shy of where the CDR3 ends; the end is completed using the germline J gene. The V call is TRBV19, the J call TRBJ2-2, with D possibly matching TRBD1 (6 bases). Germline V gives CDR1 LNHDA, CDR2 SQIVND (reference sequence). Between the trimmed V and J ends, which lost 6 bases and 6 bases, there was a span of 20 bases. CDR3 length: 16 amino acids. The sequenced part of the CDR3 DNA is TGTGCCAGTAGGGGGGCCGGGACACGTAGGGCCGGGGAG. Translating gives CASRGAGTRRAGE. The whole CDR3 reads CASRGAGTRRAGELFF.

This clone showed up many times. The read stops 3 residues short of the end of the CDR3; the missing end is completed from the germline J gene. This chain connects TRBV30 to TRBJ2-7, with D possibly matching TRBD2 (6 bases). Trimming took 3 bases from V and 5 from J, leaving 20 bases between them. The germline V gene encodes CDR1 GTSNPN and CDR2 SVGIG (reference sequence). The CDR3 consists of 15 residues. The CDR3 protein is CAWSADGGFIHEQYF. CDR3 DNA (partial): TGTGCCTGGAGCGCAGACGGGGGTTTTATCCACGAG.